The present T cell receptor (beta chain) was sequenced within a study of T cell responses to AZD1222 COVID-19 vaccine. Trimming removed 5 bases from V and 8 bases from J, with 12 bases in between. The CDR3 has 13 amino acids. In germline, CDR1 is KGHSH, CDR2 LQKENI. Produced via immunoSEQ multiplex PCR; TCRdb's table is partial and in-frame only. The sample consists of approximately 150,000 clones, around 90% of them appearing once. The source is an adult who received the AZD1222 COVID-19 vaccine. This rearrangement joins TRBV18 to TRBJ2-2, with D tentatively TRBD1 (7 bases). The sequencing used peripheral blood, collected 28 days after the second AZD1222 dose. The CDR3 here is CASSSTGTGELFF. The CDR3 region has the DNA TGTGCCAGCTCATCGACAGGGACTGGGGAGCTGTTTTTT.